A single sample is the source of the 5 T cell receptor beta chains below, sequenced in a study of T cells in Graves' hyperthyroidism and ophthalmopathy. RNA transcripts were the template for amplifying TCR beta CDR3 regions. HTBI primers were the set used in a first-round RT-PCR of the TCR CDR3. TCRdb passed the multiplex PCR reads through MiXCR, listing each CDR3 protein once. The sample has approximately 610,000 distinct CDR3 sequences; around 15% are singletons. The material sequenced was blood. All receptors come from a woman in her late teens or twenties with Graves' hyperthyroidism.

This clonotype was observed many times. The CDR3 is CASSFGGANTGELFF. The CDR3 nucleotides read TGTGCCAGCAGTTTTGGGGGTGCGAACACCGGGGAGCTGTTTTTT. This chain links TRBV12-3 or TRBV12-4 with TRBJ2-2; either TRBD1 or TRBD2 may supply D (5 bases each). The CDR3 runs to 15 residues. The V gene lost 3 bases and the J gene lost 0 bases, with 8 bases spanning the gap.

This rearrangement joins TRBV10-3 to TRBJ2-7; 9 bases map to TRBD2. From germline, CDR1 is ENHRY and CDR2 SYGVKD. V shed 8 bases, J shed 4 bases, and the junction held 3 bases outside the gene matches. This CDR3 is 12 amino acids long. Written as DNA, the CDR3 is TGTGCCATCGGGACTAGCCCGTACGAGCAGTACTTC. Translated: CAIGTSPYEQYF.

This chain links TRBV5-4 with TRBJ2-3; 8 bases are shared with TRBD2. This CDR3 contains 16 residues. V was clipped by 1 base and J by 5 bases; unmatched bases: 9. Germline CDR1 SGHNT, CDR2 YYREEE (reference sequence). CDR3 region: CASSLTGRGALDTQYF. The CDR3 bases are TGTGCCAGCAGCTTGACCGGGAGGGGGGCGTTAGATACGCAGTATTTT.

CDR3 DNA sequence: TGTGCCACCAGTGATCTCCCAGGGTGGGACACTGAAGCTTTCTTT. It is translated as CATSDLPGWDTEAFF. The V and J genes are TRBV24-1 and TRBJ1-1; D is possibly TRBD1 (5 bases). This CDR3 region has 15 residues. Trimming cost V 3 bases and J 3 bases, with 13 bases left between them. Germline V gene lookup returns CDR1 KGHDR and CDR2 SFDVKD.

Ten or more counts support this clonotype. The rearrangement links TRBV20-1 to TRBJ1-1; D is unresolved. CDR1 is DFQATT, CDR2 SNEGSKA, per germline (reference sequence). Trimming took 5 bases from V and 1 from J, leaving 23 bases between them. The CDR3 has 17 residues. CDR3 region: CSASPDPRIVGNTEAFF. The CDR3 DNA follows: TGCAGTGCTTCACCCGACCCCCGGATCGTAGGGAACACTGAAGCTTTCTTT.